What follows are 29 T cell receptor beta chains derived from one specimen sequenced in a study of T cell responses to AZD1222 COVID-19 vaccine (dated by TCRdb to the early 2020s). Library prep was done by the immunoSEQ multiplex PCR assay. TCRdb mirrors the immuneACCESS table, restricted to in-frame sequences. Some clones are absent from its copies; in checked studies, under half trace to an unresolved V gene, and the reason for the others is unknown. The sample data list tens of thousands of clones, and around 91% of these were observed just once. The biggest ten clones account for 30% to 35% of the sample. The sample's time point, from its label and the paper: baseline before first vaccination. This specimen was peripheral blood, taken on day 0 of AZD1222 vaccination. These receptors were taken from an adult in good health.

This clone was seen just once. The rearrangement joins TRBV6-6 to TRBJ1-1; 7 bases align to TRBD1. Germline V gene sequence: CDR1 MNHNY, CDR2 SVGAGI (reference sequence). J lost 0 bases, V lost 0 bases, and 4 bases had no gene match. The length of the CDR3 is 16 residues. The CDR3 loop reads CASSYSGQKMNTEAFF. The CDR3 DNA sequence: TGTGCCAGCAGTTACTCGGGACAGAAGATGAACACTGAAGCTTTCTTT.

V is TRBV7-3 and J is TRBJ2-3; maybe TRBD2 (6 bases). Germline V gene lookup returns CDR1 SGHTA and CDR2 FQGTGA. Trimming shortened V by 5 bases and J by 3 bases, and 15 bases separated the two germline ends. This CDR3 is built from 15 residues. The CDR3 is CASSLTRDGTDTQYF. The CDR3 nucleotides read TGTGCCAGCAGCCTGACTAGAGATGGGACAGATACGCAGTATTTT.

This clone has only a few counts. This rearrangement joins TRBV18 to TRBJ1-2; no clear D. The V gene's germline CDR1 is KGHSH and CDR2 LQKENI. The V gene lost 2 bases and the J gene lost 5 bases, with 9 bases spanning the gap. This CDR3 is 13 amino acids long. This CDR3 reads CASSPSAGYGYTF. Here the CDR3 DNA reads TGTGCCAGCTCACCATCCGCGGGATATGGCTACACCTTC.

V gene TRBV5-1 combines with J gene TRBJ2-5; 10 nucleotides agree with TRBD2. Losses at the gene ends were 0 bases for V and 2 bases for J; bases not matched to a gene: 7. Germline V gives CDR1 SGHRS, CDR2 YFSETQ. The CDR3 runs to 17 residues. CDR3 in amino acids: CASSLGGTSVMQETQYF. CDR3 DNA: TGCGCCAGCAGCTTGGGGGGGACTAGCGTTATGCAAGAGACCCAGTACTTC.

In nucleotides, the CDR3 is TGTGCCAGCAGTCAGGCCCCCCCTGGGATAGATACGCAGTATTTT. It is translated as CASSQAPPGIDTQYF. The genes are TRBV3-1 (or the pseudogene TRBV3-2) and TRBJ2-3, with D uncertain. The V end lost 6 bases, the J end lost 5 bases, and 18 bases lay between the germline ends. Germline V gene sequence: CDR1 LGHDT, CDR2 YNNKEL (reference sequence). This CDR3 spans 15 amino acids.

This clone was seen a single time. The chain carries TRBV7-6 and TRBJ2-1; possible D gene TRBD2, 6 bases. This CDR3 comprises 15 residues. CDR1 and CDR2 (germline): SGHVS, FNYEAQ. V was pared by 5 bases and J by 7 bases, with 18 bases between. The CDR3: CASSPGLGAGNEQFF. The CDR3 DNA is TGTGCCAGCAGCCCCGGTCTGGGAGCGGGTAATGAGCAGTTCTTC.

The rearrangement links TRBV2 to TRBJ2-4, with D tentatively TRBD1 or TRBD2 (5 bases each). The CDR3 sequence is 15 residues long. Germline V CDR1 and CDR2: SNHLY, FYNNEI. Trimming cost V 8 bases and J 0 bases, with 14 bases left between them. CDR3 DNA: TGTGCCAGCCGAGGGGCAGGGAAAGCCAAAAACATTCAGTACTTC. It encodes CASRGAGKAKNIQYF.

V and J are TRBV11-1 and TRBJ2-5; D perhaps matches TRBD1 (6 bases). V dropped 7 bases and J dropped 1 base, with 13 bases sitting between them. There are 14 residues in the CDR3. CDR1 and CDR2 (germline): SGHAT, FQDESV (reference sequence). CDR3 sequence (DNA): TGTGCCAGCAATCAACAGGGTCCCCAAGAGACCCAGTACTTC. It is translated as CASNQQGPQETQYF.

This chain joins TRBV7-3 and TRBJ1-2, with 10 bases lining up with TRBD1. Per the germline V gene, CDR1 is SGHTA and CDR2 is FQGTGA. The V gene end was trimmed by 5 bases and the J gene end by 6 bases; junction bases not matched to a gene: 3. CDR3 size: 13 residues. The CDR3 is CASSTGTGDGYTF. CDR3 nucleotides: TGTGCCAGCAGCACCGGGACAGGGGATGGCTACACCTTC.

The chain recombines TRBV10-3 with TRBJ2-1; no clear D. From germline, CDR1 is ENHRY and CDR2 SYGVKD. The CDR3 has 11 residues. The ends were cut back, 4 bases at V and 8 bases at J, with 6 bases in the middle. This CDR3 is CAISVGDEQFF. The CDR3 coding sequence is TGTGCCATCAGTGTTGGCGATGAGCAGTTCTTC.

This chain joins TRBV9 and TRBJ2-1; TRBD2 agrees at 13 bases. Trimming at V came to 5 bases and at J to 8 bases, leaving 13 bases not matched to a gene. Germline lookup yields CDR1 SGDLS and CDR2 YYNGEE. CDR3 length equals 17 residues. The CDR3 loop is CASSSTSGRAGIHEQFF. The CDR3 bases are TGTGCCAGCAGTAGCACTAGCGGGAGGGCGGGGATCCATGAGCAGTTCTTC.

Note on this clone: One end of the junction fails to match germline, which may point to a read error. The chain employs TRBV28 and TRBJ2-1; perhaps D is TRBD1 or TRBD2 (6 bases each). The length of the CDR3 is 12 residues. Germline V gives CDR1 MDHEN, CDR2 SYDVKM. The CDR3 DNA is TGTGCCAGCGTCCCCATGAGGGGGGCGCAGGTCTTC. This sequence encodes CASVPMRGAQVF.

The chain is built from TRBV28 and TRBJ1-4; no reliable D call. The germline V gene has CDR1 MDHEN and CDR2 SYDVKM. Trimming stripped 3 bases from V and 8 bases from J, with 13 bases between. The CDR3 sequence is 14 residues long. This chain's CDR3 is CASSFRAFGEKLFF. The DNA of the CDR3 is TGTGCCAGCAGTTTTAGGGCATTTGGGGAAAAACTGTTTTTT.

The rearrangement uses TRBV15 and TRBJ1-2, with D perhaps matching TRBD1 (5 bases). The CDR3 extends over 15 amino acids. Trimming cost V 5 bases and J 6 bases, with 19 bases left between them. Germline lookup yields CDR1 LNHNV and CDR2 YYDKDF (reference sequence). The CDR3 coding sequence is TGTGCCACCAGCGGGGGAAGGGAGTACGTGGATGGCTACACCTTC. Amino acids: CATSGGREYVDGYTF. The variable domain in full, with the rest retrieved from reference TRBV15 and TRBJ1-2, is DAMVIQNPRYQVTQFGKPVTLSCSQTLNHNVMYWYQQKSSQAPKLLFHYYDKDFNNEADTPDNFQSRRPNTSFCFLDIRSPGLGDTAMYLCATSGGREYVDGYTFGSGTRLTVV.

The CDR3 DNA follows: TGTGCCAGCAGGGGGGTAACGGACTATGGCTACACCTTC. This gives the protein CASRGVTDYGYTF. The rearrangement joins TRBV28 to TRBJ1-2, with a weak D call TRBD1 (5 bases). This CDR3 has 13 residues. Germline assignment: CDR1 MDHEN and CDR2 SYDVKM. Trimming cost V 6 bases and J 3 bases, with 11 bases left between them.

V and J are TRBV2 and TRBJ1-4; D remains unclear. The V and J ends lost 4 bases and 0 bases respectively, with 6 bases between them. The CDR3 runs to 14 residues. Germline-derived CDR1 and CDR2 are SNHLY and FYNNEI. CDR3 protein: CASSVRSTNEKLFF. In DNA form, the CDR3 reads TGTGCCAGCAGTGTCAGGTCAACTAATGAAAAACTGTTTTTT.

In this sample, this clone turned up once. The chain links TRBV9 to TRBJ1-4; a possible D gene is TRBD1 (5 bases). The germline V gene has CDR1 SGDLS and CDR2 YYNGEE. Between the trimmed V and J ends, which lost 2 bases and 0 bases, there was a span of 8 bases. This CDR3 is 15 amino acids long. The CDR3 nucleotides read TGTGCCAGCAGCGTCCAGACAGCAACTAATGAAAAACTGTTTTTT. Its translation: CASSVQTATNEKLFF. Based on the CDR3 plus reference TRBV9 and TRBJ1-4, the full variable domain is DSGVTQTPKHLITATGQRVTLRCSPRSGDLSVYWYQQSLDQGLQFLIQYYNGEERAKGNILERFSAQQFPDLHSELNLSSLELGDSALYFCASSVQTATNEKLFFGSGTQLSVL.

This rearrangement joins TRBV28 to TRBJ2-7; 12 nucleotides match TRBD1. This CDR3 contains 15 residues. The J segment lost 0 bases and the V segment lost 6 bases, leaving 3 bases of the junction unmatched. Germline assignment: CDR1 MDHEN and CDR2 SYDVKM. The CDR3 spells CASSPGQGASYEQYF. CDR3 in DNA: TGTGCCAGCAGCCCGGGACAGGGGGCCTCCTACGAGCAGTACTTC.

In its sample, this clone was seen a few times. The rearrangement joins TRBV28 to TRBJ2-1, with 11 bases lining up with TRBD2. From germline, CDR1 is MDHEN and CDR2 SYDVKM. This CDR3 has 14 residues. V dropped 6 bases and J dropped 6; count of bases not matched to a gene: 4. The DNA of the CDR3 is TGTGCCAGCAGCTGGACTAGCGGGTCCAATGAGCAGTTCTTC. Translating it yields CASSWTSGSNEQFF. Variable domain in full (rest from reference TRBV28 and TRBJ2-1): DVKVTQSSRYLVKRTGEKVFLECVQDMDHENMFWYRQDPGLGLRLIYFSYDVKMKEKGDIPEGYSVSREKKERFSLILESASTNQTSMYLCASSWTSGSNEQFFGPGTRLTVL.

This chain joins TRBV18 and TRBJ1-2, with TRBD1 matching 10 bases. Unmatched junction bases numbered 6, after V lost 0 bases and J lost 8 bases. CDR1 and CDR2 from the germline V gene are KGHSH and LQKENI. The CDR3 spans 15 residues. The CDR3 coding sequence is TGTGCCAGCTCACCACCGGGACAGGGGTCAGTCGGCTACACCTTC. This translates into CASSPPGQGSVGYTF.

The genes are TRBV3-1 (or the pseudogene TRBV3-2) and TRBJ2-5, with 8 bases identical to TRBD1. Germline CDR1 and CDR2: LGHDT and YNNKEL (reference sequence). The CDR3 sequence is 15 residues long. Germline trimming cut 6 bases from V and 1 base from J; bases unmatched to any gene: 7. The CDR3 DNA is TGTGCCAGCAGACTGACAGGGGAACCCCAAGAGACCCAGTACTTC. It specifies CASRLTGEPQETQYF.

CDR3 in amino acids: CASSQDRGAPEQYF. DNA of the CDR3: TGTGCCAGCAGCCAAGATCGAGGGGCACCCGAGCAGTACTTC. The chain couples TRBV4-2 to TRBJ2-7; D tentatively fits TRBD1 or TRBD2 (5 bases each). V was trimmed by 0 bases and J by 6 bases, leaving 12 bases between them. The CDR3 is 14 residues long. Germline values: CDR1 LGHNA, CDR2 YNFKEQ.

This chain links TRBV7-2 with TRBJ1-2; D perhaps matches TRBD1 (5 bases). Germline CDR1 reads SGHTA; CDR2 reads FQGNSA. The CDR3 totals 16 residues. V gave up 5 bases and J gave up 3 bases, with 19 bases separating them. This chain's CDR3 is CASSPRRGSQDYGYTF. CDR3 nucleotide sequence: TGTGCCAGCAGCCCCCGCCGGGGGTCTCAAGACTATGGCTACACCTTC.

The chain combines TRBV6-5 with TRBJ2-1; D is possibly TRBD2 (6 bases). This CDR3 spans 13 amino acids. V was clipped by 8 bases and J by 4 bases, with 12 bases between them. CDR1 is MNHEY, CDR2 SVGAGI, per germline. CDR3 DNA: TGTGCCAGCCTCAAAGCGGGTTACAATGAGCAGTTCTTC. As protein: CASLKAGYNEQFF.

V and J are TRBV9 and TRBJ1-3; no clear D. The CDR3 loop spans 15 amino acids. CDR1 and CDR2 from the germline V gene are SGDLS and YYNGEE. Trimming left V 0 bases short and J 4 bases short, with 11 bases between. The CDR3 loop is CASSVDLNAGNTIYF. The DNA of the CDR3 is TGTGCCAGCAGCGTAGACCTAAATGCGGGAAACACCATATATTTT.

The CDR3 region is CASSQHGINYGYTF. In DNA, the CDR3 is TGTGCCAGCAGCCAACATGGAATTAACTATGGCTACACCTTC. The V gene is TRBV3-1 (or the pseudogene TRBV3-2), the J gene TRBJ1-2; D gene uncertain. Trimming left V 2 bases short and J 1 base short, with 8 bases between. The CDR3 loop spans 14 amino acids. Germline assignment: CDR1 LGHDT and CDR2 YNNKEL (reference sequence).

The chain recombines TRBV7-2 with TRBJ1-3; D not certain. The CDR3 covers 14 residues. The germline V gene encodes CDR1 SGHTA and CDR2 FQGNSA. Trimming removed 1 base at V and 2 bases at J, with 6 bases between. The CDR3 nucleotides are TGTGCCAGCAGCTTAGGGGGAACTGGAAACACCATATATTTT. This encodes CASSLGGTGNTIYF.

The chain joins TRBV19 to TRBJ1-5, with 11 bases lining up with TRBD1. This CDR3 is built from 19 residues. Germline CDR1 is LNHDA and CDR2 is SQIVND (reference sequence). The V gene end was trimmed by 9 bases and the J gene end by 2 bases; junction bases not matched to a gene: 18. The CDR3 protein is CASRGSGTGGGRRNQPQHF. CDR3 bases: TGTGCCAGCCGAGGATCCGGGACAGGGGGTGGACGGCGCAATCAGCCCCAGCATTTT.

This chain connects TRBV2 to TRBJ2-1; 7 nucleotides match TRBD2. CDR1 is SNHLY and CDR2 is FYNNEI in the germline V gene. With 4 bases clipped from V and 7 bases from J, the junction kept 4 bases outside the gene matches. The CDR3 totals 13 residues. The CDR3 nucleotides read TGTGCCAGCAGTGGTGGTAGCGGGAATGAGCAGTTCTTC. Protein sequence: CASSGGSGNEQFF.